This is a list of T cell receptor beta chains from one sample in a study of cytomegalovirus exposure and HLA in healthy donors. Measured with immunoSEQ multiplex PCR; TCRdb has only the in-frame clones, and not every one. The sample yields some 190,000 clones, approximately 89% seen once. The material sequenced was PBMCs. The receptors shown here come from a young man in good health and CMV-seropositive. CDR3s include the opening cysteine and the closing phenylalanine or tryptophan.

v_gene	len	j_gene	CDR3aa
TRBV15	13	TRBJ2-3	CATSRVPTDTQYF
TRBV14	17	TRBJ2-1	CASSPRPLAGGYNEQFF
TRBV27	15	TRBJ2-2	CASSSKTGRAGELFF
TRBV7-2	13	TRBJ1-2	CASSLNRYYGYTF
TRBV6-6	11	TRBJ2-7	CASSTYYEQYF
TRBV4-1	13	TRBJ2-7	CASSQRGSYEQYF
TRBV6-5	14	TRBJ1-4	CASSYGQSNEKLFF
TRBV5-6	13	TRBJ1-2	CASGQGRNYGYTF
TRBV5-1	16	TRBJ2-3	CASSLGLALSTDTQYF
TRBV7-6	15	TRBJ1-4	CASSPLTATNEKLFF
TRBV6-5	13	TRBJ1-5	CASRRGGNQPQHF
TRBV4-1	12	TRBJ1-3	CASSPVGNTIYF
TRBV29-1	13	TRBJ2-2	CSVVSGRTGELFF
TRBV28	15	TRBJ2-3	CASSPVGGRSDTQYF
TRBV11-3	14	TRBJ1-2	CASSIGQGSYGYTF
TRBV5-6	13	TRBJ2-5	CASSRTGGKTQYF
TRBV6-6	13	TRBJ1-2	CASSYRGEYGYTF
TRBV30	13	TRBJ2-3	CAWTQGGKVTQYF
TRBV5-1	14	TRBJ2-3	CASSMTSGGDTQYF
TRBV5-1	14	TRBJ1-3	CASSVGPQGNTIYF
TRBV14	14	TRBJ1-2	CASSSIGWNYGYTF
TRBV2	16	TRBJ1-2	CASSEVGAVSNYGYTF
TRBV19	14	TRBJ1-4	CASSMGQTHEKLFF
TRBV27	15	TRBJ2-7	CASSFRGLRSYEQYF
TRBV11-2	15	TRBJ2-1	CASSTRQAQAGEQFF
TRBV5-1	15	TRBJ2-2	CASSRRPGSAGELFF
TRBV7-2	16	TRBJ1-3	CASSLSSPSSGNTIYF
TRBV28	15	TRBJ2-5	CASSSSGRGEETQYF
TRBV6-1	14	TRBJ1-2	CASKMGQQIYGYTF
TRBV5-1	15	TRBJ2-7	CASHETAAVAYEQYF
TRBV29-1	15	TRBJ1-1	CSVENWGGRNTEAFF
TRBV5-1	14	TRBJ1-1	CASSPRTVNTEAFF
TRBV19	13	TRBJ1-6	CASSIDRDSPLHF
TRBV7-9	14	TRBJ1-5	CASSLATGVQPQHF
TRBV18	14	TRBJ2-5	CASSPLPEGETQYF
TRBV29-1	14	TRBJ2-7	CSVEDRGDTYEQYF
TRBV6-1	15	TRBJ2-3	CASSEDWSSTDTQYF
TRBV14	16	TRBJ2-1	CASSQDLGQGISEQFF
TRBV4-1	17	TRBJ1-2	CASSSTPGVLADYGYTF
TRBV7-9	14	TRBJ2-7	CASSFHPAIYEQYF
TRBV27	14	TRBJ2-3	CASSFGGLTDTQYF
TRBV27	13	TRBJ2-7	CASSSGQSYEQYF
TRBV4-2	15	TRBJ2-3	CASSQEGGPTDTQYF
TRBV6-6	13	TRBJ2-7	CASSYSGPYEQYF
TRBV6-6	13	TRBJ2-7	CASTLGEGREQYF
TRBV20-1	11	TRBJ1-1	CSATGNTEAFF
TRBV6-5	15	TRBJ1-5	CASSSLGVGNQPQHF
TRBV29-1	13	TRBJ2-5	CSVGTGSQETQYF
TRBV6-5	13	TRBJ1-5	CASRDRDNQPQHF
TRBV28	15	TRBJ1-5	CASSSSGTGYQPQHF
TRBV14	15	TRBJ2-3	CASSQEVESTDTQYF